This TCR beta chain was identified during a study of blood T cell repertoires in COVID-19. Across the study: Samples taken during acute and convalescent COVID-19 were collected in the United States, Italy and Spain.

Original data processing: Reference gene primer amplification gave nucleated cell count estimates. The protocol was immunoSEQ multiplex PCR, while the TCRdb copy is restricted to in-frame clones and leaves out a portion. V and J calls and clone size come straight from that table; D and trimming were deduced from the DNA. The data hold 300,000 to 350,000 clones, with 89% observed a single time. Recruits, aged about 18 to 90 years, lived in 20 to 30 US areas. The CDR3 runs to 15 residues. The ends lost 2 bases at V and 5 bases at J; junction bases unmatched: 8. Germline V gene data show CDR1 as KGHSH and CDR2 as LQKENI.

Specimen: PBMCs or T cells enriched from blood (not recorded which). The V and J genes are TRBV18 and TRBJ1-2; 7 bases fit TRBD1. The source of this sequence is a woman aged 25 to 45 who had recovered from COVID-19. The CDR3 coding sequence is TGTGCCAGCTCACCAACAGGGGACGAATGGTATGGCTACACCTTC. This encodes CASSPTGDEWYGYTF.